The 15 T cell receptor beta chains below were found in one sample sequenced in a study of CXCR3-negative and CXCR3-positive naive CD8 T cells. Each TRB cDNA library was prepared by 5' RACE (with UMI labels). TCRdb re-called the 5' RACE reads; one entry per CDR3 protein, DNA not given. This sample lists 100,000 to 150,000 distinct CDR3 sequences; its ten largest clones have 0.49%. Sequenced: naive CXCR3- CD8+ T cells from blood. The subset here: CD45RO-CCR7+CD27+CD95- naive CD8+ T cells lacking CXCR3 (TNR3-). These receptors came from a human donor in good health. Some clones in this sample may be carry-over from other donors' samples.

CDR3 in amino acids: CASSLAGLADTGELFF. The chain recombines TRBV7-9 with TRBJ2-2; the D call of TRBD2 rests on TCRdb alone, since no DNA is present to check it. The CDR3 runs to 16 residues. Germline-derived CDR1 and CDR2 are SEHNR and FQNEAQ (reference sequence).

CDR3 sequence reads: CASSPEGGQAWYF. This chain links TRBV5-1 with TRBJ2-5; TCRdb lists TRBD1, though no DNA is available to test this call. Germline loops: CDR1 SGHRS, CDR2 YFSETQ. The CDR3 is 13 amino acids.

The rearrangement links TRBV4-3 to TRBJ2-7; TCRdb designates TRBD1, a call that cannot be tested without DNA. Per germline, CDR1 LGHNA and CDR2 YSLEER. The CDR3 contains 14 residues. CDR3: CASSQGQGAFEQYF.

The V gene is TRBV12-3 or TRBV12-4, the J gene TRBJ1-1; TCRdb proposes TRBD1, but this gene call is untestable without DNA. The CDR3 spans 15 residues. CDR3 in amino acids: CASSLERRGGTEAFF.

The V gene is TRBV5-1, the J gene TRBJ2-1; TCRdb picks TRBD2, but there is no DNA to check that call. The CDR3 totals 16 residues. Germline V gene lookup returns CDR1 SGHRS and CDR2 YFSETQ. The chain's CDR3 is CASSLLTSGEDNEQFF. The full variable domain, completed using reference TRBV5-1 and TRBJ2-1, is KAGVTQTPRYLIKTRGQQVTLSCSPISGHRSVSWYQQTPGQGLQFLFEYFSETQRNKGNFPGRFSGRQFSNSRSEMNVSTLELGDSALYLCASSLLTSGEDNEQFFGPGTRLTVL.

V usage is TRBV28 and J usage is TRBJ2-7; the TCRdb call, TRBD1, lacks DNA for checking. CDR3 length: 16 amino acids. CDR1 is MDHEN and CDR2 is SYDVKM in the germline V gene. The CDR3 protein is CASSNPIRTGSYEQYF. Full variable domain (rest looked up from reference TRBV28 and TRBJ2-7): DVKVTQSSRYLVKRTGEKVFLECVQDMDHENMFWYRQDPGLGLRLIYFSYDVKMKEKGDIPEGYSVSREKKERFSLILESASTNQTSMYLCASSNPIRTGSYEQYFGPGTRLTVT.

The chain recombines TRBV7-2 with TRBJ2-5. This CDR3 spans 13 amino acids. The germline V gene encodes CDR1 SGHTA and CDR2 FQGNSA. The chain's CDR3 is CASSLSGAETQYF.

The rearrangement links TRBV15 to TRBJ1-2; TCRdb's D gene call, TRBD1, goes unchecked for lack of DNA. The CDR3 covers 16 residues. The germline V gene has CDR1 LNHNV and CDR2 YYDKDF (reference sequence). The CDR3 region is CATSRANTGPAYGYTF.

The chain is built from TRBV13 and TRBJ1-2. Germline V gives CDR1 PRHDT, CDR2 FYEKMQ (reference sequence). CDR3 length: 13 amino acids. The CDR3 is CASSFRGQEGYTF.

The chain links TRBV28 to TRBJ2-2. CDR3 length equals 15 residues. CDR1 and CDR2 (germline): MDHEN, SYDVKM. The CDR3 loop reads CASSLFRGNTGELFF.

The chain employs TRBV23-1 and TRBJ2-7; lacking DNA, the TRBD1 call made by TCRdb goes unchecked. TRBV23-1 is flagged as an ORF with uncertain function. The CDR3 is made up of 15 amino acids. CDR3 sequence: CASSQSATEFYEQYF.

The CDR3 protein is CASSQSGSYEQYF. This sequence joins TRBV4-1 and TRBJ2-7. Germline loops: CDR1 MGHRA, CDR2 YSYEKL. The CDR3 sequence is 13 residues long.

The chain couples TRBV3-1 to TRBJ2-1; no DNA is available, so the TRBD2 call from TCRdb remains unchecked. Germline CDR1 and CDR2: LGHDT and YNNKEL (reference sequence). The CDR3 length is 16 residues. CDR3 sequence: CASSPLLAGGVNEQFF.

The J gene is TRBJ1-2, the V gene TRBV28; TCRdb indicates TRBD1, and absent DNA this call remains unverified. Germline CDR1 reads MDHEN; CDR2 reads SYDVKM. This CDR3 comprises 19 residues. CDR3 sequence: CASTLDTDREPWGNYGYTF.

V usage is TRBV29-1 and J usage is TRBJ2-7; the D gene TCRdb calls, TRBD1, cannot be checked with no DNA. Germline-derived CDR1 and CDR2 are SQVTM and ANQGSEA. CDR3 length: 12 amino acids. CDR3 in amino acids: CSALRQGGREYF.